This TCR beta chain was identified during a study of metastatic and nonmetastatic thyroid tumors. Study-level background: Where malignant and benign thyroid patients were concerned, repertoires were compared across blood and tumor or nodule tissue. Study results and limitations: Significantly higher TCR beta diversity was reportedly seen in malignant thyroid tumors than benign nodules, in blood and tumor.

The germline CDR1 and CDR2 sequences are SQVTM and ANQGSEA. V shed 6 bases and J shed 8 bases, with 13 bases lying between them. The CDR3 loop spans 11 amino acids. This clone was found many times. Its antigen remains unknown. Each patient went into thyroid surgery without having received any treatment. In the original analysis: The study took CDR3 differences across clinicopathological groups and made a distant-metastasis classifier for papillary thyroid cancer from them. Using MiXCR, TCRdb reanalyzed the PCR reads. TCRdb assigned the V and J calls; the authors' analysis was not used. The sample carries some 16,000 clones, around 24% recorded once.

Source material: tumor tissue. The receptor was isolated from a male donor with papillary thyroid cancer or a benign thyroid nodule (not recorded which). Some clones in this sample may be carry-over from other donors' samples. The V call is TRBV29-1, the J call TRBJ1-2; D is perhaps TRBD1 (5 bases). The CDR3 loop reads CSVDGGWGYTF. The CDR3, as DNA: TGCAGCGTGGATGGGGGGTGGGGCTACACCTTC.